Reported below is one T cell receptor beta chain. Clones were read by immunoSEQ multiplex PCR, and TCRdb kept only the in-frame ones, dropping some. This sample has 68,000 or so clones, with 80% to 90% found just once. The record originates from a study of blood T cell repertoires in COVID-19. This CDR3 is built from 15 residues. The germline V gene has CDR1 SGHNT and CDR2 YYREEE (reference sequence). Trimming left V 2 bases short and J 1 base short, with 12 bases between. This TCR was sampled from a man aged 45-60 years with active COVID-19. The chain links TRBV5-4 to TRBJ2-5; TRBD1 might be the D (6 bases). The specimen was peripheral blood. CDR3 DNA: TGTGCCAGCAGCTTAATGTTAGGGGGCCAAGAGACCCAGTACTTC. Amino acids: CASSLMLGGQETQYF.